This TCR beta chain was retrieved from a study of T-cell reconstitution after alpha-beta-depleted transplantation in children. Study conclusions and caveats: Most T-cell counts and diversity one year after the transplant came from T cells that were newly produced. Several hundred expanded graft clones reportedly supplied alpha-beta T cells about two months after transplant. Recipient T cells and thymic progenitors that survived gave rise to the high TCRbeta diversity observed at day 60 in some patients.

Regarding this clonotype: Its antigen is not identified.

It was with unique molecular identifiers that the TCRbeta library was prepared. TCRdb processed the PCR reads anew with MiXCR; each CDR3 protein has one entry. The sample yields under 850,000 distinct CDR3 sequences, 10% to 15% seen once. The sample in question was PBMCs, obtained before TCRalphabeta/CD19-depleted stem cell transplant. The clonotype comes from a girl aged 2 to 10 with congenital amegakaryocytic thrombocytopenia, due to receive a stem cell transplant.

CDR3: CAIGGLAGGSTDTQYF. The CDR3 nucleotides are TGTGCCATCGGGGGACTAGCGGGAGGGAGCACAGATACGCAGTATTTT. This rearrangement joins TRBV10-3 to TRBJ2-3; 16 nucleotides line up with TRBD2. V lost 8 bases and J lost 0; bases outside the gene matches: 2. This CDR3 region has 16 residues. CDR1 and CDR2 from the germline V gene are ENHRY and SYGVKD.